A single sample gave rise to the 26 T cell receptor beta chains below, sequenced in a study of human T cells and chemical hapten exposure. TCRdb itself ran the RACE reads through MiXCR, one entry per CDR3 protein. The table shows 370,000 or so distinct CDR3 sequences, with around 5% occurring only once. As to time point: patch test 1, 2 weeks after DPC sensitization. Treatment in this sample: therapeutic diphenylcyclopropenone sensitization with weekly scalp DPC. This sample comprised whole blood, obtained in connection with sensitization to the hapten diphenylcyclopropenone (DPC). These receptors originate from a woman aged 50 to 60 with alopecia areata. Some clones in this sample may be carry-over from other donors' samples.

This clonotype was recorded many times. The rearrangement links TRBV29-1 to TRBJ2-2; D may be TRBD2 (6 bases). V gave up 7 bases and J gave up 4 bases, with 13 bases separating them. The germline V gene has CDR1 SQVTM and CDR2 ANQGSEA. The CDR3 covers 13 residues. The CDR3 bases are TGCAGCGCCAAAAGCGGGCTCACCGGGGAGCTGTTTTTT. Encoded protein: CSAKSGLTGELFF.

There are many counts of this clonotype. V is TRBV24-1 and J is TRBJ2-7, with a possible D match to TRBD1 (6 bases). Germline lookup yields CDR1 KGHDR and CDR2 SFDVKD. There are 15 residues in the CDR3. Trimming took 1 base from V and 4 from J, leaving 13 bases between them. In nucleotides, the CDR3 is TGTGCCACCAGTGATTTCCCGGACAGTTCGTACGAGCAGTACTTC. It yields the protein CATSDFPDSSYEQYF.

This clonotype was found many times. The chain uses TRBV9 and TRBJ2-1; 8 bases match TRBD2. The J segment lost 4 bases and the V segment lost 0 bases, leaving 6 bases of the junction unmatched. The CDR3 has 16 amino acids. Looked up from germline, CDR1 is SGDLS and CDR2 is YYNGEE. The CDR3: CASSVGPSGGYNEQFF. CDR3 coding DNA: TGTGCCAGCAGCGTAGGCCCAAGCGGGGGTTACAATGAGCAGTTCTTC.

This clonotype appeared many times. The gene calls are TRBV4-3 and TRBJ2-1, with 14 bases fitting TRBD2. The CDR3 is 19 residues long. Losses at the gene ends were 4 bases for V and 7 bases for J; bases not matched to a gene: 15. Germline-derived CDR1 and CDR2 are LGHNA and YSLEER. This CDR3 reads CASSPVGLAGEGSRNEQFF. Here the CDR3 DNA reads TGCGCCAGCAGCCCAGTGGGACTAGCGGGAGAAGGATCACGAAATGAGCAGTTCTTC.

V usage is TRBV27 and J usage is TRBJ2-5; 10 bases match TRBD2. The CDR3 consists of 20 residues. J was trimmed by 5 bases and V by 3 bases; bases with no gene match: 21. Per the germline V gene, CDR1 is MNHEY and CDR2 is SMNVEV (reference sequence). CDR3 bases: TGTGCCAGCAGTTTGGTCAGGCGTCAAGCGGGAGGGCCAGGAGGGGAGACCCAGTACTTC. It is translated as CASSLVRRQAGGPGGETQYF.

Of note for this clonotype: With a much larger clone just one base away, this may be a read error. The chain carries TRBV7-7 and TRBJ1-1, with D uncertain. This CDR3 has 12 residues. Trimming left V 5 bases short and J 7 bases short, with 11 bases between. CDR1 and CDR2 (germline): SSHAT, FNYEAQ (reference sequence). The CDR3 spells CASSLVLLEAFF. As DNA, the CDR3 is TGTGCCAGCAGCCTGGTATTACTTGAAGCTTTCTTT.

This clonotype showed up many times. Here the CDR3 reads CASSAPPMENSPLHF. The CDR3 DNA reads TGTGCCAGCAGCGCGCCCCCAATGGAGAATTCACCCCTCCACTTT. The rearrangement links TRBV28 to TRBJ1-6; the D is unclear. V shed 6 bases and J shed 7 bases, with 16 bases lying between them. In germline, CDR1 is MDHEN, CDR2 SYDVKM. This CDR3 has 15 amino acids. Based on the CDR3 plus reference TRBV28 and TRBJ1-6, the full variable domain is DVKVTQSSRYLVKRTGEKVFLECVQDMDHENMFWYRQDPGLGLRLIYFSYDVKMKEKGDIPEGYSVSREKKERFSLILESASTNQTSMYLCASSAPPMENSPLHFGNGTRLTVT.

This clonotype was seen ten or more times. J is TRBJ2-1 and V is TRBV5-4; 10 nucleotides agree with TRBD2. The length of the CDR3 is 14 residues. V lost 7 bases to trimming and J lost 4 bases; unmatched junction nucleotides: 5. Germline values: CDR1 SGHNT, CDR2 YYREEE (reference sequence). CDR3 sequence: CASRAGGPYNEQFF. CDR3 DNA: TGTGCCAGCCGAGCGGGAGGGCCTTACAATGAGCAGTTCTTC. Full variable domain (rest looked up from reference TRBV5-4 and TRBJ2-1): ETGVTQSPTHLIKTRGQQVTLRCSSQSGHNTVSWYQQALGQGPQFIFQYYREEENGRGNFPPRFSGLQFPNYSSELNVNALELDDSALYLCASRAGGPYNEQFFGPGTRLTVL.

The chain carries TRBV15 and TRBJ1-1, with unresolved D. Germline CDR1 is LNHNV and CDR2 is YYDKDF (reference sequence). The CDR3 has 15 amino acids. Trimming took 3 bases from V and 0 from J, leaving 11 bases between them. CDR3 DNA: TGTGCCACCAGCAGGTCTCTGGGAATGAACACTGAAGCTTTCTTT. Its protein product is CATSRSLGMNTEAFF.

This clonotype was seen repeatedly, ten times or more. This chain uses TRBV6-2 or TRBV6-3 with TRBJ1-1, with a possible D match to TRBD1 (6 bases). Germline assignment: CDR1 MNHEY and CDR2 SVGEGT. The V end lost 6 bases, the J end lost 10 bases, and 18 bases lay between the germline ends. The CDR3 has 13 amino acids. The CDR3 DNA follows: TGTGCCAGCAGCCTACAGGGAACTAAAGGAGCTTTCTTT. Its translation is CASSLQGTKGAFF.

V usage is TRBV28 and J usage is TRBJ1-2, with a possible D match to TRBD1 (5 bases). CDR1 is MDHEN and CDR2 is SYDVKM in the germline V gene. Trimming shortened V by 3 bases and J by 3 bases, and 11 bases separated the two germline ends. The CDR3 totals 14 residues. CDR3 sequence reads: CASSFRDGYYGYTF. The CDR3 region has the DNA TGTGCCAGCAGTTTCAGGGACGGCTACTATGGCTACACCTTC.

This clonotype was counted many times. V gene TRBV28 combines with J gene TRBJ2-1, with D tentatively TRBD1 or TRBD2 (5 bases each). This CDR3 has 16 amino acids. Trimming took off 6 bases at V and 6 bases at J, with 21 bases between the two ends. Germline V gene sequence: CDR1 MDHEN, CDR2 SYDVKM. The CDR3 DNA reads as TGTGCCAGCAGCCCTCGAGGGGCAGGGATTGCCAATGAGCAGTTCTTC. Translation gives CASSPRGAGIANEQFF.

This clonotype was counted many times. This rearrangement joins TRBV7-2 to TRBJ2-3, with 11 nucleotides matching TRBD2. CDR1 is SGHTA, CDR2 FQGNSA, per germline. The CDR3 runs to 16 residues. With V trimmed by 5 bases and J by 2 bases, 6 bases remained unmatched. The CDR3 here is CASSLGLAGSTDTQYF. The CDR3 coding sequence is TGTGCCAGCAGCCTTGGACTAGCGGGTTCCACAGATACGCAGTATTTT.

This clonotype showed up just a few times. The genes are TRBV6-5 and TRBJ1-6; D not resolved. Germline CDR1 and CDR2: MNHEY and SVGAGI. The V end lost 6 bases, the J end lost 9 bases, and 9 bases lay between the germline ends. CDR3 length: 12 residues. The DNA for the CDR3 is TGTGCCAGCAGCAATCCTAGTTCACCCCTCCACTTT. Encoded protein: CASSNPSSPLHF.

This clonotype was counted many times. Its ends do not fully match the called genes, so a read error is possible. This chain connects TRBV29-1 to TRBJ2-3, with D possibly being TRBD2 (6 bases). The CDR3 extends over 12 amino acids. Germline assignment: CDR1 SQVTM and CDR2 ANQGSEA. The DNA for the CDR3 is TGCAGCGTTGAAGATAGTAGCGGTACTGTCCTTTTT. Translation: CSVEDSSGTVLF.

The V and J genes are TRBV12-3 or TRBV12-4 and TRBJ2-5; D unresolved. CDR3 length equals 14 residues. V dropped 5 bases and J dropped 4 bases, with 14 bases sitting between them. The CDR3 reads CASSPLAMLETQYF. CDR3 nucleotide sequence: TGTGCCAGCAGTCCCTTGGCAATGTTAGAGACCCAGTACTTC.

This sequence joins TRBV29-1 and TRBJ2-3; TRBD1 is a possible D gene (5 bases). Germline-derived CDR1 and CDR2 are SQVTM and ANQGSEA. V was clipped by 1 base and J by 0 bases, with 11 bases between them. This CDR3 contains 15 residues. The CDR3 loop is CSVEGTKISTDTQYF. The CDR3 region has the DNA TGCAGCGTTGAAGGGACAAAGATTAGCACAGATACGCAGTATTTT.

This clonotype was seen ten or more times. The chain employs TRBV2 and TRBJ1-1; D is undetermined. Trimming took off 0 bases at V and 2 bases at J, with 7 bases between the two ends. CDR3 length: 14 amino acids. Germline values: CDR1 SNHLY, CDR2 FYNNEI. CDR3 bases: TGTGCCAGCAGTGAAGCAGGAGTCAACACTGAAGCTTTCTTT. This sequence encodes CASSEAGVNTEAFF.

This clonotype has at least ten counts. This sequence joins TRBV12-3 or TRBV12-4 and TRBJ1-1, with 7 bases lining up with TRBD1. This CDR3 has 12 residues. J gave up 11 bases and V 4 bases, and 7 bases lay outside the gene matches. The CDR3 sequence: CASSYRGRRAFF. In nucleotides, the CDR3 is TGTGCCAGCAGTTACAGGGGAAGAAGGGCTTTCTTT.

Many counts were recorded for this clonotype. The chain carries TRBV12-3 or TRBV12-4 and TRBJ2-1, with no clear D. This CDR3 has 11 residues. Trimming removed 6 bases from V and 8 bases from J, with 8 bases in between. The CDR3 DNA reads TGTGCCAGCAGCCCGCTCTATGAGCAGTTCTTC. Protein sequence: CASSPLYEQFF.

This clonotype has ten or more counts. The chain has TRBV2 and TRBJ1-4; D is uncertain. V was shortened by 3 bases and J by 6 bases, with 5 bases between the two germline ends. Germline V gives CDR1 SNHLY, CDR2 FYNNEI. There are 12 residues in the CDR3. CDR3 sequence (DNA): TGTGCCAGCAGTGACGGCGATGAAAAACTGTTTTTT. Translation gives CASSDGDEKLFF.

V and J are TRBV7-9 and TRBJ2-1, with a weak D call TRBD1 (6 bases). The CDR3 length is 13 residues. The germline V gene has CDR1 SEHNR and CDR2 FQNEAQ (reference sequence). The CDR3 bases are TGTGCTCAAATTTGGGGGCCTTACAATGAGCAGTTCTTC. Its protein product is CAQIWGPYNEQFF.

This clonotype was picked up many times. This rearrangement joins TRBV2 to TRBJ1-5; D gene ambiguous. Trimming cost V 4 bases and J 7 bases, with 8 bases left between them. Per germline, CDR1 SNHLY and CDR2 FYNNEI. The CDR3 runs to 12 residues. CDR3 in DNA: TGTGCCAGCAGTGCCGAAAGGCAGCCCCAGCATTTT. Translating it yields CASSAERQPQHF.

This sequence joins TRBV2 and TRBJ1-5; D gene uncertain. The CDR3 sequence is 11 residues long. Germline CDR1 reads SNHLY; CDR2 reads FYNNEI. Trimming pared 5 bases from V and 11 bases from J, leaving 10 bases between. This CDR3 reads CASSSQYTQHF. The DNA for the CDR3 is TGTGCCAGCAGTTCACAGTACACCCAGCATTTT.

In DNA, the CDR3 is TGTGCCAGCAGCATTTGGACGACGAACACCGGGGAGCTGTTTTTT. Translation: CASSIWTTNTGELFF. This chain links TRBV7-9 with TRBJ2-2; D is undetermined. Germline V gene data show CDR1 as SEHNR and CDR2 as FQNEAQ (reference sequence). The germline V and J ends were trimmed by 5 bases and 0 bases, with 10 bases remaining between them. The CDR3 runs to 15 residues. The full variable domain, in which reference TRBV7-9 and TRBJ2-2 provide the parts outside the CDR3, is DTGVSQNPRHKITKRGQNVTFRCDPISEHNRLYWYRQTLGQGPEFLTYFQNEAQLEKSRLLSDRFSAERPKGSFSTLEIQRTEQGDSAMYLCASSIWTTNTGELFFGEGSRLTVL.

This chain connects TRBV20-1 to TRBJ1-5, with TRBD1 matching over 11 bases. V shed 1 base, J shed 7 bases, and the junction held 9 bases outside the gene matches. Germline assignment: CDR1 DFQATT and CDR2 SNEGSKA (reference sequence). CDR3 length: 16 residues. The CDR3 here is CSARVAGQGEGQPQHF. DNA for the CDR3: TGCAGTGCTAGAGTAGCGGGACAGGGGGAGGGACAGCCCCAGCATTTT.